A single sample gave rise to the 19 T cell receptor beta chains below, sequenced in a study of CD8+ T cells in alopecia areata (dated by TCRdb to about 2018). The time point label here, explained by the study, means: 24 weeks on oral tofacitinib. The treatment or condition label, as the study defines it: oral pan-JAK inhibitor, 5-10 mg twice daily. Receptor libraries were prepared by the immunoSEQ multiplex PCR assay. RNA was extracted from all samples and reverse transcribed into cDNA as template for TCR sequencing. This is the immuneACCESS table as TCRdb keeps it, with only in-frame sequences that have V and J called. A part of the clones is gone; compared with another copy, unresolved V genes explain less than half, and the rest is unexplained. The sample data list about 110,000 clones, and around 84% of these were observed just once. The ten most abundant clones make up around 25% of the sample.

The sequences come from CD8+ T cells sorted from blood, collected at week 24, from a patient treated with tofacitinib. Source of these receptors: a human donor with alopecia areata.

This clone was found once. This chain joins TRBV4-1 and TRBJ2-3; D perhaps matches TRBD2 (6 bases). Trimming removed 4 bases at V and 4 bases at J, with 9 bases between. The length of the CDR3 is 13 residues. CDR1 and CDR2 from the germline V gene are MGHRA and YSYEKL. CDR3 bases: TGCGCCAGCAGCCTGGGGAGGTCAGATACGCAGTATTTT. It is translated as CASSLGRSDTQYF.

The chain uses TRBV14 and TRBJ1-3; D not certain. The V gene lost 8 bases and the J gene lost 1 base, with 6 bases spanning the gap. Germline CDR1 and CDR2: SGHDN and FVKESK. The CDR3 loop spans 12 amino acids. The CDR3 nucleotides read TGTGCCAGCGCACAGTCTGGAAACACCATATATTTT. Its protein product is CASAQSGNTIYF.

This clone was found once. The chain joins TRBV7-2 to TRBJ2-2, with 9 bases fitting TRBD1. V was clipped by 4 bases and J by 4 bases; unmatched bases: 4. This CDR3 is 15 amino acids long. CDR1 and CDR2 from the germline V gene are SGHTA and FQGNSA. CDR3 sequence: CASSSTGGFTGELFF. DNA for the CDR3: TGTGCCAGCAGCTCTACAGGGGGCTTCACCGGGGAGCTGTTTTTT.

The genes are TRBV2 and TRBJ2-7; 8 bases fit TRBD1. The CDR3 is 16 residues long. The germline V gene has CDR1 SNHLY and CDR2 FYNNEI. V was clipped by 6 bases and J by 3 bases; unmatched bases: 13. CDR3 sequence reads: CASRPRIGQGFYEQYF. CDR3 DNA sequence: TGTGCCAGCAGACCTAGAATCGGACAGGGATTCTACGAGCAGTACTTC.

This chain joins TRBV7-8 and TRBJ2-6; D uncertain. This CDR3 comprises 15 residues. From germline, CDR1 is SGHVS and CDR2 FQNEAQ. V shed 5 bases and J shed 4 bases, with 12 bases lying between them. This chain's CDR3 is CASSRDGVGANVLTF. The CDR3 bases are TGTGCCAGCAGCAGAGATGGGGTGGGGGCCAACGTCCTGACTTTC.

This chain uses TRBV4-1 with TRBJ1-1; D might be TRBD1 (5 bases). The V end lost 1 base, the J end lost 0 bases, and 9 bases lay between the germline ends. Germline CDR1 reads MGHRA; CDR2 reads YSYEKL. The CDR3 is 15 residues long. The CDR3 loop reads CASSQGQLMNTEAFF. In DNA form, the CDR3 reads TGCGCCAGCAGCCAAGGACAGCTCATGAACACTGAAGCTTTCTTT.

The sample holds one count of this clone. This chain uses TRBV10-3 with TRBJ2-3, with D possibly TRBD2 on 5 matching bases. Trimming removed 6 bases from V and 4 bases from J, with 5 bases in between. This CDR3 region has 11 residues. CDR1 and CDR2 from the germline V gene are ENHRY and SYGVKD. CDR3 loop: CAIREADTQYF. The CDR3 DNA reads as TGTGCCATCAGGGAGGCAGATACGCAGTATTTT.

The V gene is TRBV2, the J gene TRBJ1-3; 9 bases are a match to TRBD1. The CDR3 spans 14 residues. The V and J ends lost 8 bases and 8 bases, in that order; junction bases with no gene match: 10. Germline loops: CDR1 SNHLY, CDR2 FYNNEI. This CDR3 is CASEHRDRVDTIYF. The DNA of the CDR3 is TGTGCCAGCGAGCACCGGGACAGGGTTGACACCATATATTTT.

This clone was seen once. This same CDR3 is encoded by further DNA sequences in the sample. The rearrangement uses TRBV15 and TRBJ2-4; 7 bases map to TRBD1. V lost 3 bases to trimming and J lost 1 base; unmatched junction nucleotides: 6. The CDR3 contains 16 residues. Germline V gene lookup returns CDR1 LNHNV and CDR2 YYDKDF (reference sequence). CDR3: CATSRASRGAKNIQYF. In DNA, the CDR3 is TGTGCCACCAGCAGGGCGAGCAGGGGGGCCAAAAACATTCAGTACTTC.

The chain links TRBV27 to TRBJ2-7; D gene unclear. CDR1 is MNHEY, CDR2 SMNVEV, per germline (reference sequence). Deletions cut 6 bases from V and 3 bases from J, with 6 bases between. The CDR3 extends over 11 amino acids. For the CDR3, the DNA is TGTGCCAGCAGGGACGGCTACGAGCAGTACTTC. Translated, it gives CASRDGYEQYF.

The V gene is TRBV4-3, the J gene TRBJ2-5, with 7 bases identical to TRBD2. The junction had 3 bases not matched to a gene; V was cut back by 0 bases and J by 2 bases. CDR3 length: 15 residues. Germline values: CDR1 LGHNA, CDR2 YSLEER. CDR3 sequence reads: CASSQDLAEQETQYF. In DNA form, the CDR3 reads TGCGCCAGCAGCCAAGATCTAGCGGAGCAAGAGACCCAGTACTTC.

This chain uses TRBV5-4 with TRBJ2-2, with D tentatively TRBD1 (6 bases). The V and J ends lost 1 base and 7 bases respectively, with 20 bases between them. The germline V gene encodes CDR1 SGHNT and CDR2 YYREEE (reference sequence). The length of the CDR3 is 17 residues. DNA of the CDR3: TGTGCCAGCAGCTTGCAGGGCAGGGGAGAGGAAAACGGGGAGCTGTTTTTT. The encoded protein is CASSLQGRGEENGELFF. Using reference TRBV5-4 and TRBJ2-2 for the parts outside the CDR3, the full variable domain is ETGVTQSPTHLIKTRGQQVTLRCSSQSGHNTVSWYQQALGQGPQFIFQYYREEENGRGNFPPRFSGLQFPNYSSELNVNALELDDSALYLCASSLQGRGEENGELFFGEGSRLTVL.

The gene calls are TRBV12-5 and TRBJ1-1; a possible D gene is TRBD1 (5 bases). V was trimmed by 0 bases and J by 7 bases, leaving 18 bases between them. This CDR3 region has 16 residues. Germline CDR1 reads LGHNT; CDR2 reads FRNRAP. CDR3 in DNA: TGTGCTAGTGGTTTGGTACGGCGGGGGAGGCCTGGTGAAGCTTTCTTT. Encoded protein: CASGLVRRGRPGEAFF. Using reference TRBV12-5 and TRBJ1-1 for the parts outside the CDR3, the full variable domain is DARVTQTPRHKVTEMGQEVTMRCQPILGHNTVFWYRQTMMQGLELLAYFRNRAPLDDSGMPKDRFSAEMPDATLATLKIQPSEPRDSAVYFCASGLVRRGRPGEAFFGQGTRLTVV.

The CDR3 DNA reads as TGCGCCAGCAGCCAAGATATAGAAACCGGGGAGCTGTTTTTT. Amino acid sequence: CASSQDIETGELFF. V usage is TRBV4-1 and J usage is TRBJ2-2, with D unresolved. V was pared by 0 bases and J by 5 bases, with 7 bases between. The CDR3 has 14 amino acids. Per the germline V gene, CDR1 is MGHRA and CDR2 is YSYEKL.

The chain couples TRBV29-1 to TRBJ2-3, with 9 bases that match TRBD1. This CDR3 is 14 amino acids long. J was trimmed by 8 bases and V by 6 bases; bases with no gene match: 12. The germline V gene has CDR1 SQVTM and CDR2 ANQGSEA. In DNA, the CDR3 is TGCAGCGTACAAAACAGGGGGCTAGGGGGTACGCAGTATTTT. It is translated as CSVQNRGLGGTQYF.

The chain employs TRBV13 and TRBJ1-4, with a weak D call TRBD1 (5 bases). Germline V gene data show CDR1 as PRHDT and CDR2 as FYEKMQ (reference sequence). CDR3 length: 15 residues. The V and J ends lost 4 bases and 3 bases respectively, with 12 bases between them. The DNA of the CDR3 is TGTGCCAGCAGCTGGGGGACTAGGGCTAATGAAAAACTGTTTTTT. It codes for CASSWGTRANEKLFF.

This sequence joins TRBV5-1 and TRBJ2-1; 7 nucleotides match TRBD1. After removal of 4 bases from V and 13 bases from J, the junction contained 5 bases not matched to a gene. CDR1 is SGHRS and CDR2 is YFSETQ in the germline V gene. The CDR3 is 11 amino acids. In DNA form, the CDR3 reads TGCGCCAGCAGCGTAGGGACAGATCAGTTCTTC. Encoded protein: CASSVGTDQFF.

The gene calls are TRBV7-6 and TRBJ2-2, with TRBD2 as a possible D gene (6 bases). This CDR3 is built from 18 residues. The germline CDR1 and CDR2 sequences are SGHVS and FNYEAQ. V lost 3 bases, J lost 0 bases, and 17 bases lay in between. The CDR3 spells CASSFPKRGGANTGELFF. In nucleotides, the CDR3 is TGTGCCAGCAGCTTCCCCAAGAGGGGCGGGGCGAACACCGGGGAGCTGTTTTTT.

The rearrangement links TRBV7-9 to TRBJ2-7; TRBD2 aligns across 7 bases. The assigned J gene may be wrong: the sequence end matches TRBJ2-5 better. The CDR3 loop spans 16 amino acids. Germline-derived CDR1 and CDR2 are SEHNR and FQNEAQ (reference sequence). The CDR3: CASSHPPAGVQETQYF. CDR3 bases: TGTGCCAGCAGCCACCCCCCGGCGGGGGTACAAGAGACCCAGTACTTC.